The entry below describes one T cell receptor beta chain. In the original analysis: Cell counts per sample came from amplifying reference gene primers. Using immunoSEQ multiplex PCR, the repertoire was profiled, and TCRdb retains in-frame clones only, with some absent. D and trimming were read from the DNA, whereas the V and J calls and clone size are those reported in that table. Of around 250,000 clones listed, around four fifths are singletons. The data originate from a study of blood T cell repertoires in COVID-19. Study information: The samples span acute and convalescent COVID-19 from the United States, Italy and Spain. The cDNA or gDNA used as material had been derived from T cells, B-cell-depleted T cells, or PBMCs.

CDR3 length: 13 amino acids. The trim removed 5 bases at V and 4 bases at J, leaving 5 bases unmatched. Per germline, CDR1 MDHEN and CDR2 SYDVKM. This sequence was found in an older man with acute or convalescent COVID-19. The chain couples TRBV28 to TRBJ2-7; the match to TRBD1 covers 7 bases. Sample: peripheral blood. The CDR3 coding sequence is TGTGCCAGCAGTAGAAGACAGGGTTACGAGCAGTACTTC. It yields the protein CASSRRQGYEQYF.